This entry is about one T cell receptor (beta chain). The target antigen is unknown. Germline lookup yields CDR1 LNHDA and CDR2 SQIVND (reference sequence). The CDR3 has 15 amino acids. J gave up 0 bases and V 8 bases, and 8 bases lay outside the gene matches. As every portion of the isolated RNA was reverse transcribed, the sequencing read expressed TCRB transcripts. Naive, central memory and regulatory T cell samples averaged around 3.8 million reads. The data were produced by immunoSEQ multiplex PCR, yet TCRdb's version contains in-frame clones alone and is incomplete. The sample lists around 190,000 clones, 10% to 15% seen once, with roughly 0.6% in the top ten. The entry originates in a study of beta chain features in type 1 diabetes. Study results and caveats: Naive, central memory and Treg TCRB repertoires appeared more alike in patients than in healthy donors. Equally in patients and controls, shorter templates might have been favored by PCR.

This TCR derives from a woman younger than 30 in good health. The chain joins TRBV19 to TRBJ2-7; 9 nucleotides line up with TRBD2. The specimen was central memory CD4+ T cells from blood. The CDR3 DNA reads TGTGCCAGTCGTAAAGCGGGAGGATACTCCTACGAGCAGTACTTC. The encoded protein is CASRKAGGYSYEQYF.